This entry lists 5 T cell receptor beta chains sequenced from one sample in a study of somatic mutations in cytotoxic T cells in rheumatoid arthritis. This table comes from immunoSEQ multiplex PCR, and its TCRdb copy is limited to in-frame clones, with some not included. This table has 6,700 or so clones, roughly 70% appearing once. Source material: CD8+ T cells sorted from blood. These receptors originate from a man between 40 and 49 years old in good health.

The sample holds one count of this clone. The CDR3 reads CASSQYSDKYYEQYF. The CDR3 region has the DNA TGCGCCAGCAGCCAGTATTCGGATAAATACTACGAGCAGTACTTC. The rearrangement uses TRBV4-1 and TRBJ2-7, with D uncertain. The CDR3 totals 15 residues. Trimming took 3 bases from V and 3 from J, leaving 15 bases between them. Germline V lookup: CDR1 MGHRA, CDR2 YSYEKL.

The chain couples TRBV27 to TRBJ2-1; D might be TRBD2 (6 bases). Per the germline V gene, CDR1 is MNHEY and CDR2 is SMNVEV (reference sequence). The V and J ends lost 4 bases and 0 bases respectively, with 16 bases between them. This CDR3 is built from 17 residues. Here the CDR3 reads CASSYNREWSSYNEQFF. The CDR3 coding sequence is TGTGCCAGCAGTTATAACCGGGAGTGGAGCTCCTACAATGAGCAGTTCTTC.

In its sample, this clone was seen a few times. This chain uses TRBV2 with TRBJ2-5, with 12 nucleotides matching TRBD2. Germline CDR1 SNHLY, CDR2 FYNNEI. Losses at the gene ends were 4 bases for V and 1 base for J; bases not matched to a gene: 1. The CDR3 spans 15 residues. CDR3 loop: CASSGLAGAQETQYF. The DNA of the CDR3 is TGTGCCAGCAGTGGACTAGCGGGAGCCCAAGAGACCCAGTACTTC.

The CDR3 protein is CASSLTEGQETQYF. CDR3 DNA sequence: TGTGCCAGCAGCTTAACGGAGGGGCAAGAGACCCAGTACTTC. This chain connects TRBV7-3 to TRBJ2-5; tentatively, D is TRBD2 (6 bases). Germline loops: CDR1 SGHTA, CDR2 FQGTGA. CDR3 length: 14 amino acids. V lost 0 bases and J 2 bases, leaving 7 bases between the germline ends.

V is TRBV29-1 and J is TRBJ1-1; 7 nucleotides agree with TRBD1. CDR1 is SQVTM and CDR2 is ANQGSEA in the germline V gene. Trimming at V came to 3 bases and at J to 4 bases, leaving 5 bases not matched to a gene. The CDR3 spans 13 residues. The CDR3 reads CSVDRQGGTEAFF. The CDR3 coding sequence is TGCAGCGTTGATCGACAGGGCGGCACTGAAGCTTTCTTT.